This T cell receptor beta chain was sequenced for a study of cytomegalovirus exposure and HLA in healthy donors. Study-level results: Reportedly, TCR beta sequences accurately predicted HLA-A and HLA-B alleles in most subjects.

Primers included in the PCR were 60 Vbeta and 13 Jbeta primers. The data were produced by immunoSEQ multiplex PCR, yet TCRdb's version contains in-frame clones alone and is incomplete. The sample lists around 70,000 clones, roughly 71% seen once, with roughly an eighth in the top ten. Germline assignment: CDR1 MDHEN and CDR2 SYDVKM. V gave up 7 bases and J gave up 4 bases; unmatched junction bases: 12. This CDR3 has 15 amino acids. A word on this clone: Its antigen remains unknown.

The chain uses TRBV28 and TRBJ2-5, with 7 bases aligning to TRBD2. Sample: PBMCs. The clonotype originates from a man between 65 and 85 years old in good health and CMV-seronegative. This CDR3 reads CASTHRGGVGETQYF. The CDR3 DNA reads as TGTGCCAGCACCCACCGGGGAGGGGTGGGAGAGACCCAGTACTTC. Full variable domain (outside the CDR3, taken from reference TRBV28 and TRBJ2-5): DVKVTQSSRYLVKRTGEKVFLECVQDMDHENMFWYRQDPGLGLRLIYFSYDVKMKEKGDIPEGYSVSREKKERFSLILESASTNQTSMYLCASTHRGGVGETQYFGPGTRLLVL.